A selection of T cell receptor beta chains follows, all from one sample in a study of lymphopenia after photon versus proton radiotherapy. Data came from immunoSEQ multiplex PCR; TCRdb stores just in-frame clones and leaves some out. The table has roughly 40,000 clones, about four fifths seen once. The material sequenced was peripheral blood, taken from a patient treated with proton-based radiotherapy. The receptors come from a woman in her seventies with pancreatic cancer. Both conserved end residues are part of each CDR3. The order of the fields is V gene, J gene, D gene, clone size, CDR3 DNA, CDR3 protein. The D gene is left open where the match is weak. The listing skips clone size in some rows; elsewhere it reads once, few, many or a size class.

v_call: TRBV7-9
j_call: TRBJ2-2
d_call: NA
clone_size: NA
cdr3_nt: TGTGCCAGCAGCTTTACTGCGAACACCGGGGAGCTGTTTTTT
cdr3_aa: CASSFTANTGELFF

v_call: TRBV6-1
j_call: TRBJ2-7
d_call: TRBD1
clone_size: NA
cdr3_nt: TGTGCCACCGGCCGGGACAGCCCCTACGAGCAGTACTTC
cdr3_aa: CATGRDSPYEQYF

v_call: TRBV7-2
j_call: TRBJ1-4
d_call: TRBD1
clone_size: NA
cdr3_nt: TGTGCCAGCAGCTCGGGACAGGGGGGTGAAAAACTGTTTTTT
cdr3_aa: CASSSGQGGEKLFF

v_call: TRBV28
j_call: TRBJ2-5
d_call: NA
clone_size: NA
cdr3_nt: TGTGCCAGCAGTTTCCCCTTCGAAGAGACCCAGTACTTC
cdr3_aa: CASSFPFEETQYF

v_call: TRBV5-1
j_call: TRBJ2-7
d_call: TRBD2
clone_size: NA
cdr3_nt: TGCGCCAGCAGCTTGGGGACTAGCGGGAGGGCCGGGGGTGAGCAGTACTTC
cdr3_aa: CASSLGTSGRAGGEQYF

v_call: TRBV28
j_call: TRBJ2-2
d_call: TRBD1
clone_size: NA
cdr3_nt: TGTGCCAGCAGTTTATGGACAGGGGCGGCCGGGGAGCTGTTTTTT
cdr3_aa: CASSLWTGAAGELFF

v_call: TRBV2
j_call: TRBJ1-1
d_call: TRBD1
clone_size: NA
cdr3_nt: TGTGCCAGCCGCGAATTTTTCCAGGGGGGAGCTTTCTTT
cdr3_aa: CASREFFQGGAFF

v_call: TRBV5-4
j_call: TRBJ2-2
d_call: NA
clone_size: NA
cdr3_nt: TGTGCCAGCAGCTTCGGGGGCGACACCGGGGAGCTGTTTTTT
cdr3_aa: CASSFGGDTGELFF

v_call: TRBV13
j_call: TRBJ1-4
d_call: NA
clone_size: NA
cdr3_nt: TGTGCCAGCAGCTTAGGTCCGGCAACTAATGAAAAACTGTTTTTT
cdr3_aa: CASSLGPATNEKLFF

v_call: TRBV9
j_call: TRBJ2-7
d_call: NA
clone_size: NA
cdr3_nt: TGTGCCAGCAGCGTAGCCTCTAGTACTCACGAGCAGTACTTC
cdr3_aa: CASSVASSTHEQYF

v_call: TRBV2
j_call: TRBJ1-4
d_call: NA
clone_size: once
cdr3_nt: TGTGCCAGCCGACGGCAGGCAGCTTTAAATGAAAAACTGTTTTTT
cdr3_aa: CASRRQAALNEKLFF

v_call: TRBV29-1
j_call: TRBJ1-2
d_call: TRBD1
clone_size: NA
cdr3_nt: TGCAGCGTTGAACCGTCACAGGGGGTCGGCTATGGCTACACCTTC
cdr3_aa: CSVEPSQGVGYGYTF

v_call: TRBV10-3
j_call: TRBJ1-3
d_call: NA
clone_size: NA
cdr3_nt: TGTGCCATCGGACGTGGAAACACCATATATTTT
cdr3_aa: CAIGRGNTIYF

v_call: TRBV6-6
j_call: TRBJ2-7
d_call: NA
clone_size: once
cdr3_nt: TGTGCCAGCAGTCTTAAGTCCTACGAGCAGTACTTC
cdr3_aa: CASSLKSYEQYF

v_call: TRBV7-9
j_call: TRBJ2-1
d_call: TRBD2
clone_size: medium-sized
cdr3_nt: TGTGCCAGCAGCTCCGGGCGGGCGGGAGTGTTGGGCAATGAGCAGTTCTTC
cdr3_aa: CASSSGRAGVLGNEQFF

v_call: TRBV2
j_call: TRBJ2-7
d_call: TRBD2
clone_size: few
cdr3_nt: TGTGCCAGCAGTGAGAGACCGGGACTAGCGGGAGAAGGGTACTTC
cdr3_aa: CASSERPGLAGEGYF

v_call: TRBV2
j_call: TRBJ1-2
d_call: TRBD1
clone_size: once
cdr3_nt: TGTGCCAGCAGGAAACAGGGGGCGGACTATGGCTACACCTTC
cdr3_aa: CASRKQGADYGYTF

v_call: TRBV28
j_call: TRBJ2-1
d_call: TRBD2
clone_size: NA
cdr3_nt: TGTGCCAGCAGTTTATTTACGGGAGGGTCTGTCGATGAGCAGTTCTTC
cdr3_aa: CASSLFTGGSVDEQFF

v_call: TRBV9
j_call: TRBJ1-3
d_call: NA
clone_size: once
cdr3_nt: TGTGCCAGCAGCGAAGGGGCATCTACTGGAAACACCATATATTTT
cdr3_aa: CASSEGASTGNTIYF

v_call: TRBV28
j_call: TRBJ1-3
d_call: NA
clone_size: NA
cdr3_nt: TGTGCCAGCACTCCTGCGGGGCCCTCTGGAAACACCATATATTTT
cdr3_aa: CASTPAGPSGNTIYF

v_call: TRBV9
j_call: TRBJ1-1
d_call: TRBD1
clone_size: NA
cdr3_nt: TGTGCCAGCAGCGCCCAGACAGGGGGTGGCACTGAAGCTTTCTTT
cdr3_aa: CASSAQTGGGTEAFF

v_call: TRBV5-5
j_call: TRBJ1-5
d_call: NA
clone_size: once
cdr3_nt: TGTGCCAGCAGCCTTGCGGAGGGCAACAATCAGCCCCAGCATTTT
cdr3_aa: CASSLAEGNNQPQHF

v_call: TRBV9
j_call: TRBJ2-7
d_call: NA
clone_size: NA
cdr3_nt: TGTGCCAGCAGCGAGTCCCCCTTCGGGAATAGATACTTC
cdr3_aa: CASSESPFGNRYF

v_call: TRBV11-2
j_call: TRBJ2-2
d_call: NA
clone_size: NA
cdr3_nt: TGTGCCAGCAGCCCCCGACAGGCGAACACCGGGGAGCTGTTTTTT
cdr3_aa: CASSPRQANTGELFF

v_call: TRBV7-6
j_call: TRBJ2-3
d_call: TRBD1
clone_size: NA
cdr3_nt: TGTGCCAGCAGCTTAACAGGGGAGCGGGATACGCAGTATTTT
cdr3_aa: CASSLTGERDTQYF

v_call: TRBV2
j_call: TRBJ2-6
d_call: NA
clone_size: NA
cdr3_nt: TGTGCCATCAAGAAACGGGGCGCTGGGGCCAACGTCCTGACTTTC
cdr3_aa: CAIKKRGAGANVLTF

v_call: TRBV6-1
j_call: TRBJ2-3
d_call: TRBD1
clone_size: NA
cdr3_nt: TGTGCCAGCAGTAGGACAGGGACCTTCACGGATACGCAGTATTTT
cdr3_aa: CASSRTGTFTDTQYF

v_call: TRBV6-1
j_call: TRBJ2-7
d_call: TRBD2
clone_size: few
cdr3_nt: TGTGCCAGCAGTGAAGATACGGCGGGAGTGAACGAGCAGTACTTC
cdr3_aa: CASSEDTAGVNEQYF

v_call: TRBV4-2
j_call: TRBJ1-1
d_call: TRBD1
clone_size: few
cdr3_nt: TGTGCCAGCAGCCGTGATACGGGACAGGGGGCGTCAGGTTCTAAAGCTTTCTTT
cdr3_aa: CASSRDTGQGASGSKAFF

v_call: TRBV7-8
j_call: TRBJ1-5
d_call: NA
clone_size: once
cdr3_nt: TGTGCCAGCAGCTTCGGGACGGATGGGGGCAATCAGCCCCAGCATTTT
cdr3_aa: CASSFGTDGGNQPQHF

v_call: TRBV11-3
j_call: TRBJ2-7
d_call: TRBD2
clone_size: NA
cdr3_nt: TGTGCCAGCAGCTTAGGAACTAGCGGGACCTACGAGCAGTACTTC
cdr3_aa: CASSLGTSGTYEQYF

v_call: TRBV27
j_call: TRBJ1-1
d_call: NA
clone_size: NA
cdr3_nt: TGTGCCAGCACTCCCGGGGCCCCAATAGTGAACACTGAAGCTTTCTTT
cdr3_aa: CASTPGAPIVNTEAFF